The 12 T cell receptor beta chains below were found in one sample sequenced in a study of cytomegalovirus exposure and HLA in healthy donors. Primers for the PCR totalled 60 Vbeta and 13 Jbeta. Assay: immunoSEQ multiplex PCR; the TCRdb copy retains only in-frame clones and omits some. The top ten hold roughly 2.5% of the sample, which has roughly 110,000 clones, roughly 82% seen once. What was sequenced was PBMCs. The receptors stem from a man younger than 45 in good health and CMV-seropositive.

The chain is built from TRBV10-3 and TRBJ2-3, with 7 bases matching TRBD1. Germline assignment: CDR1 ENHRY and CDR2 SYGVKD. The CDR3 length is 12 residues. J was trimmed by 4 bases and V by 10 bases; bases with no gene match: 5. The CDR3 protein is CATRDSADTQYF. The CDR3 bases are TGTGCCACCCGGGACAGCGCAGATACGCAGTATTTT.

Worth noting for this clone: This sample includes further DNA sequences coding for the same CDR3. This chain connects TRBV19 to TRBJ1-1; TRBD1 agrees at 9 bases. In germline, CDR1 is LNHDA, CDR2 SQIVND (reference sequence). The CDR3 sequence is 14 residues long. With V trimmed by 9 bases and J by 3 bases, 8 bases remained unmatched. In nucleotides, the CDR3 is TGTGCCAGCAGTCAATGGGACAGGGACACTGAAGCTTTCTTT. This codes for CASSQWDRDTEAFF.

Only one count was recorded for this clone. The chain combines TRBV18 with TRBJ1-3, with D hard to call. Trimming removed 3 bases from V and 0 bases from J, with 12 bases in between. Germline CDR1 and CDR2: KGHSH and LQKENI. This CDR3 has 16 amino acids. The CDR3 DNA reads TGTGCCAGCTCACCTTACGGGAGCCTCTCTGGAAACACCATATATTTT. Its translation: CASSPYGSLSGNTIYF.

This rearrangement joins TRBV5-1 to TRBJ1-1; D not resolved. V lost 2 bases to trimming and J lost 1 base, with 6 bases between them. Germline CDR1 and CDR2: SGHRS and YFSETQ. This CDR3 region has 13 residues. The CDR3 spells CASSFEENTEAFF. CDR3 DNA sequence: TGCGCCAGCAGCTTCGAGGAGAACACTGAAGCTTTCTTT.

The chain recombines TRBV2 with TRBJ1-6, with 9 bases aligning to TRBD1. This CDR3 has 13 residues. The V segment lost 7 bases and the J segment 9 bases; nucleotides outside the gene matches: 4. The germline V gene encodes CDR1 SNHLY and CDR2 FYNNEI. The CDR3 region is CASTDRGFSPLHF. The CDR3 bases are TGTGCCAGCACAGACAGGGGGTTTTCACCCCTCCACTTT.

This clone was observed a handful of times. The DNA of the CDR3 is TGTGCCAGCAGTGAATCAGGGAGGGACACCGGGGAGCTGTTTTTT. This encodes CASSESGRDTGELFF. The V and J genes are TRBV25-1 and TRBJ2-2, with TRBD2 matching 7 bases. The CDR3 spans 15 residues. Germline V CDR1 and CDR2: MGHDK, SYGVNS. J lost 3 bases, V lost 1 base, and 2 bases had no gene match.

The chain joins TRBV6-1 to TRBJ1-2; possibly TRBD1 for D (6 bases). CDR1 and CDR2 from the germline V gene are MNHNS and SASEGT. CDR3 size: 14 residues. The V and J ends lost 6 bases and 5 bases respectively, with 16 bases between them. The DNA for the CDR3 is TGTGCCAGCAGGGGGGGGCGCAGATTTTATGGCTACACCTTC. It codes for CASRGGRRFYGYTF.

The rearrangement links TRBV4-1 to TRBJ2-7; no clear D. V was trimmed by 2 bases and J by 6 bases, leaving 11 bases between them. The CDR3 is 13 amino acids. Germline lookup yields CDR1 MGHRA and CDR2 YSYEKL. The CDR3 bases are TGCGCCAGCAGCCAACAAAGAGTAACCGAGCAGTACTTC. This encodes CASSQQRVTEQYF.

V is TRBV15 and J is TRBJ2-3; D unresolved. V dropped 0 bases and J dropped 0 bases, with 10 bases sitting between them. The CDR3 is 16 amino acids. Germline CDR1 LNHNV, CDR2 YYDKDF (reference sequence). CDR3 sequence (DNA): TGTGCCACCAGCAGAGATCAGGCCGCGAGCACAGATACGCAGTATTTT. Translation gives CATSRDQAASTDTQYF.

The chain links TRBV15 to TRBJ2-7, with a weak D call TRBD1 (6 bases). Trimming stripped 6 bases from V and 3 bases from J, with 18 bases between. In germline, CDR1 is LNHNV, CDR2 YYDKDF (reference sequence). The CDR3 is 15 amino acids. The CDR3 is CATRENRANDYEQYF. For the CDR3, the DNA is TGTGCCACCAGGGAGAACAGGGCTAACGACTACGAGCAGTACTTC.

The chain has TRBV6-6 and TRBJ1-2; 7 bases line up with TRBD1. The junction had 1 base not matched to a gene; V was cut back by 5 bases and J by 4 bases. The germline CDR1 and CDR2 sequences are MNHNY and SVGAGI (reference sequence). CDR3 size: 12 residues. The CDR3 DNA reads TGTGCCAGCAGTGGGGACAGCTATGGCTACACCTTC. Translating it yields CASSGDSYGYTF.

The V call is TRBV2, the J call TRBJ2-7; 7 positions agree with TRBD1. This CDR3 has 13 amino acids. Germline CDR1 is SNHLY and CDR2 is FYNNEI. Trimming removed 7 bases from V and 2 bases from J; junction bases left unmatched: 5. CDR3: CASTPQGTYEQYF. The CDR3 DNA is TGTGCCAGCACTCCACAGGGGACCTACGAGCAGTACTTC.